Listed below are T cell receptor beta chains from one sample, sequenced in a study of blood T cell repertoires in COVID-19. The assay was immunoSEQ multiplex PCR, and TCRdb's table has in-frame clones only and misses some. The sample contains some 250,000 clones, around 86% of which appear only once. Sequenced material: peripheral blood. These receptors came from a woman in her 70s with active or convalescent COVID-19. Both conserved end residues are part of each CDR3. A D gene is named only where the DNA matches it firmly. Clone size is given for some rows only: seen once, a few or many times, or a class if the clone is expanded.

j_call: TRBJ2-7
d_call: NA
clone_size: NA
v_call: TRBV14
cdr3_length: 15
cdr3_aa: CASSLPQGLSHEQYF
cdr3_nt: TGTGCCAGCAGCCTTCCCCAGGGTTTATCCCACGAGCAGTACTTC

j_call: TRBJ2-3
d_call: TRBD1
clone_size: NA
v_call: TRBV5-1
cdr3_length: 15
cdr3_aa: CASRPGTGPQYTQYF
cdr3_nt: TGCGCCAGCAGACCGGGGACAGGCCCACAATATACGCAGTATTTT

j_call: TRBJ1-3
d_call: TRBD1
clone_size: NA
v_call: TRBV5-1
cdr3_length: 17
cdr3_aa: CASSLSPGQSSGNTIYF
cdr3_nt: TGCGCCAGCAGCCTGAGTCCGGGACAGAGCTCTGGAAACACCATATATTTT

j_call: TRBJ1-1
d_call: TRBD1
clone_size: NA
v_call: TRBV6-5
cdr3_length: 14
cdr3_aa: CASIFGRGFTEAFF
cdr3_nt: TGTGCCAGCATCTTCGGCAGGGGGTTTACTGAAGCTTTCTTT

j_call: TRBJ1-5
d_call: TRBD1
clone_size: NA
v_call: TRBV7-9
cdr3_length: 15
cdr3_aa: CASSPPGGRNQPQHF
cdr3_nt: TGTGCCAGCAGCCCGCCAGGGGGCCGGAATCAGCCCCAGCATTTT

j_call: TRBJ1-4
d_call: TRBD1
clone_size: NA
v_call: TRBV9
cdr3_length: 14
cdr3_aa: CASSLTGAGEKLFF
cdr3_nt: TGTGCCAGCAGCCTAACAGGGGCGGGTGAAAAACTGTTTTTT

j_call: TRBJ2-7
d_call: TRBD1
clone_size: few
v_call: TRBV27
cdr3_length: 13
cdr3_aa: CASGHRGSYEQYF
cdr3_nt: TGTGCCAGCGGACACAGGGGATCCTACGAGCAGTACTTC

j_call: TRBJ2-3
d_call: TRBD2
clone_size: NA
v_call: TRBV2
cdr3_length: 12
cdr3_aa: CASRAGGPTQYF
cdr3_nt: TGTGCCAGTCGAGCGGGGGGGCCAACGCAGTATTTT

j_call: TRBJ2-3
d_call: NA
clone_size: once
v_call: TRBV13
cdr3_length: 15
cdr3_aa: CASSLGGRATDTQYF
cdr3_nt: TGTGCCAGCAGCTTAGGGGGCAGGGCCACAGATACGCAGTATTTT

j_call: TRBJ2-7
d_call: TRBD1
clone_size: NA
v_call: TRBV4-3
cdr3_length: 15
cdr3_aa: CASSQDRTGLFEQYF
cdr3_nt: TGCGCCAGCAGCCAAGACCGGACAGGGTTGTTTGAGCAGTACTTC

j_call: TRBJ1-5
d_call: TRBD1
clone_size: NA
v_call: TRBV18
cdr3_length: 15
cdr3_aa: CASSPQRGRGQPQHF
cdr3_nt: TGTGCCAGCTCACCACAGAGGGGGCGAGGACAGCCCCAGCATTTT

j_call: TRBJ2-5
d_call: NA
clone_size: NA
v_call: TRBV6-5
cdr3_length: 14
cdr3_aa: CASNWGRSQETQYF
cdr3_nt: TGTGCCAGCAATTGGGGCAGGAGCCAAGAGACCCAGTACTTC

j_call: TRBJ2-1
d_call: NA
clone_size: NA
v_call: TRBV5-1
cdr3_length: 16
cdr3_aa: CASSLVSGRRGNEQFF
cdr3_nt: TGCGCCAGCAGCTTGGTGTCGGGTCGTAGGGGCAATGAGCAGTTCTTC

j_call: TRBJ2-3
d_call: TRBD2
clone_size: few
v_call: TRBV5-1
cdr3_length: 16
cdr3_aa: CASSIGTSGGTDTQYF
cdr3_nt: TGCGCCAGCAGCATAGGGACTAGCGGGGGCACAGATACGCAGTATTTT

j_call: TRBJ1-2
d_call: TRBD1
clone_size: NA
v_call: TRBV6-5
cdr3_length: 14
cdr3_aa: CASTEGGSNYGYTF
cdr3_nt: TGTGCCAGCACCGAAGGGGGCTCTAACTATGGCTACACCTTC

j_call: TRBJ2-1
d_call: TRBD2
clone_size: NA
v_call: TRBV7-2
cdr3_length: 15
cdr3_aa: CASSSLAGVSNEQFF
cdr3_nt: TGTGCCAGCAGCTCACTAGCGGGGGTTTCCAATGAGCAGTTCTTC

j_call: TRBJ1-1
d_call: NA
clone_size: NA
v_call: TRBV7-8
cdr3_length: 17
cdr3_aa: CASSLILGRRGNTEAFF
cdr3_nt: TGTGCCAGCAGCTTAATTTTAGGCCGTCGGGGGAACACTGAAGCTTTCTTT

j_call: TRBJ2-3
d_call: NA
clone_size: NA
v_call: TRBV5-1
cdr3_length: 15
cdr3_aa: CASSPPTGGTDTQYF
cdr3_nt: TGCGCCAGCAGCCCGCCCACAGGTGGCACAGATACGCAGTATTTT

j_call: TRBJ2-1
d_call: NA
clone_size: NA
v_call: TRBV4-3
cdr3_length: 12
cdr3_aa: CASSQGYSEQFF
cdr3_nt: TGCGCCAGCAGCCAAGGGTATAGTGAGCAGTTCTTC

j_call: TRBJ1-1
d_call: TRBD1
clone_size: NA
v_call: TRBV7-6
cdr3_length: 13
cdr3_aa: CASSTGQVGEAFF
cdr3_nt: TGTGCCAGCAGCACGGGACAGGTCGGGGAAGCTTTCTTT

j_call: TRBJ1-4
d_call: TRBD1
clone_size: NA
v_call: TRBV15
cdr3_length: 14
cdr3_aa: CATSIPTGDEKLFF
cdr3_nt: TGTGCCACCAGCATCCCAACAGGGGATGAAAAACTGTTTTTT

j_call: TRBJ1-2
d_call: TRBD1
clone_size: NA
v_call: TRBV18
cdr3_length: 13
cdr3_aa: CASSPGQNYGYTF
cdr3_nt: TGTGCCAGCTCACCGGGACAGAACTATGGCTACACCTTC

j_call: TRBJ2-1
d_call: NA
clone_size: NA
v_call: TRBV24-1
cdr3_length: 13
cdr3_aa: CATSERGFDEQFF
cdr3_nt: TGTGCCACCAGTGAAAGGGGGTTCGATGAGCAGTTCTTC

j_call: TRBJ1-5
d_call: NA
clone_size: NA
v_call: TRBV6-5
cdr3_length: 15
cdr3_aa: CASKLQGNANQPQHF
cdr3_nt: TGTGCCAGCAAATTACAGGGAAATGCCAATCAGCCCCAGCATTTT

j_call: TRBJ2-1
d_call: NA
clone_size: NA
v_call: TRBV9
cdr3_length: 13
cdr3_aa: CASSVASRTEQFF
cdr3_nt: TGTGCCAGCAGCGTAGCTAGCCGAACGGAGCAGTTCTTC

j_call: TRBJ1-4
d_call: TRBD1
clone_size: NA
v_call: TRBV3-1/TRBV3-2
cdr3_length: 18
cdr3_aa: CASSQDVGTGGINEKLFF
cdr3_nt: TGTGCCAGCAGCCAAGATGTGGGAACAGGGGGCATTAATGAAAAACTGTTTTTT

j_call: TRBJ2-5
d_call: NA
clone_size: NA
v_call: TRBV12-3/TRBV12-4
cdr3_length: 13
cdr3_aa: CASGGRLLETQYF
cdr3_nt: TGTGCCAGTGGAGGACGGCTTCTAGAGACCCAGTACTTC

j_call: TRBJ2-1
d_call: TRBD2
clone_size: NA
v_call: TRBV7-6
cdr3_length: 16
cdr3_aa: CASNVRSGGPYNEQFF
cdr3_nt: TGTGCCAGCAACGTACGGAGCGGGGGCCCGTACAATGAGCAGTTCTTC

j_call: TRBJ2-2
d_call: NA
clone_size: once
v_call: TRBV11-3
cdr3_length: 15
cdr3_aa: CASSADRFYTGELFF
cdr3_nt: TGTGCCAGCAGCGCTGACAGATTTTACACCGGGGAGCTGTTTTTT

j_call: TRBJ1-3
d_call: NA
clone_size: NA
v_call: TRBV20-1
cdr3_length: 13
cdr3_aa: CSASSAMRNTIYF
cdr3_nt: TGCAGTGCTAGTTCTGCGATGAGAAACACCATATATTTT

j_call: TRBJ2-3
d_call: TRBD1
clone_size: few
v_call: TRBV5-1
cdr3_length: 15
cdr3_aa: CASSLGTGASDTQYF
cdr3_nt: TGCGCCAGCAGCTTGGGGACAGGGGCTTCAGATACGCAGTATTTT

j_call: TRBJ2-3
d_call: TRBD2
clone_size: many
v_call: TRBV10-3
cdr3_length: 16
cdr3_aa: CAISESAGGQGDTQYF
cdr3_nt: TGTGCCATCAGTGAGTCGGCGGGGGGGCAGGGAGATACGCAGTATTTT

j_call: TRBJ2-7
d_call: NA
clone_size: NA
v_call: TRBV7-2
cdr3_length: 14
cdr3_aa: CASSITGGSYEQYF
cdr3_nt: TGTGCCAGCAGCATAACCGGGGGTTCCTACGAGCAGTACTTC

j_call: TRBJ2-1
d_call: TRBD2
clone_size: once
v_call: TRBV7-9
cdr3_length: 19
cdr3_aa: CASSLGLAGNTYAYNEQFF
cdr3_nt: TGTGCCAGCAGCTTAGGGCTAGCGGGTAATACTTACGCCTACAATGAGCAGTTCTTC

j_call: TRBJ2-4
d_call: TRBD2
clone_size: NA
v_call: TRBV7-2
cdr3_length: 16
cdr3_aa: CASSLDAGGTKNIQYF
cdr3_nt: TGTGCCAGCAGCTTAGACGCCGGGGGGACCAAAAACATTCAGTACTTC

j_call: TRBJ2-3
d_call: TRBD2
clone_size: NA
v_call: TRBV5-5
cdr3_length: 17
cdr3_aa: CASSSLAGGTNTDTQYF
cdr3_nt: TGTGCCAGCAGCTCCCTAGCGGGGGGGACCAACACAGATACGCAGTATTTT

j_call: TRBJ2-7
d_call: NA
clone_size: NA
v_call: TRBV29-1
cdr3_length: 14
cdr3_aa: CSVEDIPASYEQYF
cdr3_nt: TGCAGCGTTGAGGACATTCCCGCATCCTACGAGCAGTACTTC

j_call: TRBJ1-3
d_call: NA
clone_size: once
v_call: TRBV5-1
cdr3_length: 14
cdr3_aa: CASSLDGAGNTIYF
cdr3_nt: TGCGCCAGCAGCTTGGACGGAGCTGGAAACACCATATATTTT

j_call: TRBJ2-1
d_call: NA
clone_size: NA
v_call: TRBV7-9
cdr3_length: 12
cdr3_aa: CASSLSGDLQFF
cdr3_nt: TGTGCCAGCAGCTTGAGTGGTGATTTGCAGTTCTTC

j_call: TRBJ1-6
d_call: NA
clone_size: NA
v_call: TRBV19
cdr3_length: 16
cdr3_aa: CASSIPQQGTNSPLHF
cdr3_nt: TGTGCCAGTAGTATACCGCAACAGGGAACTAATTCACCCCTCCACTTT